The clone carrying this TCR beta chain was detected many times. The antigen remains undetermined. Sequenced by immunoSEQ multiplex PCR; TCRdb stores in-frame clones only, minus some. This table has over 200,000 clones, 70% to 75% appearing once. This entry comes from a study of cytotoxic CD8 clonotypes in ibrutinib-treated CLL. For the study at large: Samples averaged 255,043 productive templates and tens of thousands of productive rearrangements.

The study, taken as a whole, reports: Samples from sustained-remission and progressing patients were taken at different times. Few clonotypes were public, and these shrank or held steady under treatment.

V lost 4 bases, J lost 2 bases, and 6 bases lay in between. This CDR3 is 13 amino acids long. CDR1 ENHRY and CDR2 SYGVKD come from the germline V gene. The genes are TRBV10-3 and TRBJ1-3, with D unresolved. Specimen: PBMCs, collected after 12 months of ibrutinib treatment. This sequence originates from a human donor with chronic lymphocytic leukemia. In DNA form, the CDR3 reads TGTGCCATCAGTGGGGTCGCTGGAAACACCATATATTTT. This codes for CAISGVAGNTIYF.